The entry that follows covers one T cell receptor (beta chain) sequence. These data originate in a study of T cells in Graves' hyperthyroidism and ophthalmopathy. What was amplified from RNA transcripts were TCR beta CDR3 regions. In the first-round RT-PCR of the TCR CDR3, the HTBI primer set was used. TCRdb reprocessed the multiplex PCR reads via MiXCR and lists one record per CDR3 protein. The sample records hundreds of thousands of distinct CDR3 sequences, 30% to 40% being singletons. The germline V gene has CDR1 DFQATT and CDR2 SNEGSKA (reference sequence). The J segment lost 3 bases and the V segment lost 3 bases, leaving 9 bases of the junction unmatched. This CDR3 comprises 16 residues.

Sequencing input: blood. This sequence joins TRBV20-1 and TRBJ1-3; 9 positions agree with TRBD1. The TCR originated in a woman in her forties with Graves' hyperthyroidism. CDR3 protein: CSARYRGQGDGNTIYF. In DNA form, the CDR3 reads TGCAGTGCTAGGTATCGGGGACAGGGAGATGGAAACACCATATATTTT.